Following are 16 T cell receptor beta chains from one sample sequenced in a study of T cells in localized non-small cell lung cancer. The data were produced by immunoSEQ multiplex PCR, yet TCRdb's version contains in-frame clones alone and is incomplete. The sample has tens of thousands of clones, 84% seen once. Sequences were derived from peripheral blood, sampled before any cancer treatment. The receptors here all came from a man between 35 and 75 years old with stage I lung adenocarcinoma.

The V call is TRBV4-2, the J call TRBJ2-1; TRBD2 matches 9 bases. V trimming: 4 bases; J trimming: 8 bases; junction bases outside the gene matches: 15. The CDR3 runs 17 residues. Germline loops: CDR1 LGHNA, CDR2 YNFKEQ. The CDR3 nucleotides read TGTGCCAGCAGCCGGTTAGCGGGAGTAATGGGGGGCGATGAGCAGTTCTTC. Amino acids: CASSRLAGVMGGDEQFF.

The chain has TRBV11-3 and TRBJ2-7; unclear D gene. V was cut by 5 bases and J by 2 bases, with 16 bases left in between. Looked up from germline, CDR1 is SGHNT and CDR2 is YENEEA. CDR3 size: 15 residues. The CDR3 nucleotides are TGTGCCAGCAGCCCTACAGTGGAAAGAGCCTACGAGCAGTACTTC. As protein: CASSPTVERAYEQYF.

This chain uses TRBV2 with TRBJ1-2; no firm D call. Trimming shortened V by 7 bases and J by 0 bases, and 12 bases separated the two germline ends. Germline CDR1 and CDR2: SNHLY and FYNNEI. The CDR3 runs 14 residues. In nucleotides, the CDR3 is TGTGCCAGCACCAAGACCACAGCTAACTATGGCTACACCTTC. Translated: CASTKTTANYGYTF.

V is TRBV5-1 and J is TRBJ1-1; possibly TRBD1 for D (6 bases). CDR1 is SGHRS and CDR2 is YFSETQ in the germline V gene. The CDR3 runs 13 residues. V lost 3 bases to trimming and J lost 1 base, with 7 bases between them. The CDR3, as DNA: TGCGCCAGCAGCTCGACAGGGAACACTGAAGCTTTCTTT. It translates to CASSSTGNTEAFF.

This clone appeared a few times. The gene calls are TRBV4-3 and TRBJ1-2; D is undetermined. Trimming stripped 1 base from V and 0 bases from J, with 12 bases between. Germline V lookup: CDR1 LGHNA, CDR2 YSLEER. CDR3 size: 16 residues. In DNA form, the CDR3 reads TGCGCCAGCAGCCAAGTAGGCATAACGACTAACTATGGCTACACCTTC. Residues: CASSQVGITTNYGYTF.

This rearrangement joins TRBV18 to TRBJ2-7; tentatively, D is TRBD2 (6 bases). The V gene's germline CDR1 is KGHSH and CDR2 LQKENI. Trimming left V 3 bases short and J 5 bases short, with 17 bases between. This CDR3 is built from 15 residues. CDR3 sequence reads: CASSPPGTRSDEQYF. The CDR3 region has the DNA TGTGCCAGCTCACCGCCTGGGACTCGGAGTGACGAGCAGTACTTC.

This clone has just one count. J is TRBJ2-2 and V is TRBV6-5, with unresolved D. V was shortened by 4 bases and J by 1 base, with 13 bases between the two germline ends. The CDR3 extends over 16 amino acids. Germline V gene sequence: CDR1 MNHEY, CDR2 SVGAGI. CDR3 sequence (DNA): TGTGCCAGCAGTTCCGGTGAGGCGCAGAACACCGGGGAGCTGTTTTTT. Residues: CASSSGEAQNTGELFF.

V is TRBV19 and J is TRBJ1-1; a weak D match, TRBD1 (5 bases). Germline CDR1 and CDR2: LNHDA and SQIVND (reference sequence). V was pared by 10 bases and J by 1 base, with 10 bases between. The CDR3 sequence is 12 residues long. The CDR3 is CATEGPNTEAFF. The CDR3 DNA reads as TGTGCCACCGAGGGGCCGAACACTGAAGCTTTCTTT.

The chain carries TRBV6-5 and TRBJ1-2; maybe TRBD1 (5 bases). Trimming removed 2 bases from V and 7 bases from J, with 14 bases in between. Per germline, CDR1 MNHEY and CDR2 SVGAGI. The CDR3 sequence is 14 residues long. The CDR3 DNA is TGTGCCAGCAGTTACGGGCAGAGGGGTCGTGGCTACACCTTC. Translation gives CASSYGQRGRGYTF.

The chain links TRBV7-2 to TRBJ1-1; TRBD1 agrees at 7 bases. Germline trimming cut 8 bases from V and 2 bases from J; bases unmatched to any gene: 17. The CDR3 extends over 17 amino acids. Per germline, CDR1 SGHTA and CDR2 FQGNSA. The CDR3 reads CASSSRGIGMGNTEAFF. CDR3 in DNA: TGTGCCAGCTCTTCCAGGGGGATAGGGATGGGCAACACTGAAGCTTTCTTT.

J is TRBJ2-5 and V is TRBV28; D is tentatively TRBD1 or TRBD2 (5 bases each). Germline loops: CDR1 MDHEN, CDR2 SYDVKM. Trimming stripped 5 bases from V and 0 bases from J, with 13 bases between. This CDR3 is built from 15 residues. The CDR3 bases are TGTGCCAGCAGTGGGGACGGACTGTACCAAGAGACCCAGTACTTC. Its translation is CASSGDGLYQETQYF.

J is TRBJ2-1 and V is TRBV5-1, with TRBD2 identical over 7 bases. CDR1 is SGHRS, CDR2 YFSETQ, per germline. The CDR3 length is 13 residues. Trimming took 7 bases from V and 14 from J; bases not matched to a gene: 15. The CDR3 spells CASALKREVREFF. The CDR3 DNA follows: TGCGCCAGCGCTCTTAAGCGGGAAGTTAGGGAGTTCTTC. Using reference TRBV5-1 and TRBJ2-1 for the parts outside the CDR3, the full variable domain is KAGVTQTPRYLIKTRGQQVTLSCSPISGHRSVSWYQQTPGQGLQFLFEYFSETQRNKGNFPGRFSGRQFSNSRSEMNVSTLELGDSALYLCASALKREVREFFGPGTRLTVL.

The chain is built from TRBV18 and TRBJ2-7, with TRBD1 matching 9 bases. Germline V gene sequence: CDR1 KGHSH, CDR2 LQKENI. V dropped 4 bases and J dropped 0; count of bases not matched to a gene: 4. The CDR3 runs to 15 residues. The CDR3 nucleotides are TGTGCCAGCTCACGACCGGGACAGGGCTCCTACGAGCAGTACTTC. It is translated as CASSRPGQGSYEQYF.

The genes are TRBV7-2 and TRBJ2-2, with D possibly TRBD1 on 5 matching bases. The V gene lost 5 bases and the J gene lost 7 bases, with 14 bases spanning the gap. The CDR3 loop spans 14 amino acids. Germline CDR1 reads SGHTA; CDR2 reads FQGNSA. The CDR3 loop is CASSPPQGGGELFF. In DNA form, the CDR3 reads TGTGCCAGCAGCCCTCCCCAGGGCGGCGGGGAGCTGTTTTTT.

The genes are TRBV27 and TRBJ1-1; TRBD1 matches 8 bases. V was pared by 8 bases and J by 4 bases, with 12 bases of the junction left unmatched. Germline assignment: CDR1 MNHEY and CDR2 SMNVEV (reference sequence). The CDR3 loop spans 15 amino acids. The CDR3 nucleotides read TGTGCCAGCTCTGGACAGGGAGTGTACGGCACTGAAGCTTTCTTT. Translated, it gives CASSGQGVYGTEAFF.

CDR3 loop: CASSPIQTGLNTEAFF. In DNA, the CDR3 is TGCGCCAGCAGCCCGATCCAGACAGGACTGAACACTGAAGCTTTCTTT. The chain joins TRBV4-1 to TRBJ1-1; TRBD1 might be the D (6 bases). This CDR3 has 16 residues. The V gene lost 4 bases and the J gene lost 0 bases, with 15 bases spanning the gap. Germline V gene lookup returns CDR1 MGHRA and CDR2 YSYEKL.